The clone carrying this T cell receptor (beta chain) was recorded many times. V lost 5 bases to trimming and J lost 3 bases; unmatched junction nucleotides: 4. The germline V gene encodes CDR1 SGHTA and CDR2 FQGNSA. CDR3 length: 14 amino acids. Study processing details: Amplification with reference gene primers provided the estimates of nucleated cell counts. Libraries were prepared by immunoSEQ multiplex PCR; TCRdb keeps only in-frame clonotypes and omits some of them. That table gives V, J and clone size, and the DNA gave D and trimming. The sample has over 150,000 clones; 84% are singletons. The data originate from a study of blood T cell repertoires in COVID-19. About the research overall: There were acute and convalescent COVID-19 samples, and they came from the United States, Italy and Spain. The analysed material was cDNA or gDNA that came from T cells, B-cell-depleted T cells, or PBMCs.

The source of this sequence is a young man with active or convalescent COVID-19. Material: peripheral blood. V gene TRBV7-2 combines with J gene TRBJ1-3; 7 positions match TRBD1. The CDR3 DNA reads TGTGCCAGCAGCGTAGGGACAGTTGGAAACACCATATATTTT. It is translated as CASSVGTVGNTIYF.